This TCR beta chain was recorded in a study of radiotherapy plus CTLA-4 blockade in lung cancer. Study details: Overall, 18% of patients showed an objective response, while 31% attained disease control.

Notes on the study in general: Clones of tumor-derived TCRs expanded in blood after radiotherapy plus ipilimumab. The best prediction of response reportedly came from early blood T cell clone dynamics, with interferon-beta.

Turning to this clone: What it binds is not known.

Assay: immunoSEQ multiplex PCR; the TCRdb copy retains only in-frame clones and omits some. Of tens of thousands of clones listed, around four fifths are singletons. Focal radiation plus CTLA-4 blockade with ipilimumab was administered to patients who had chemo-refractory metastatic non-small-cell lung cancer. This CDR3 has 14 amino acids. The germline V gene encodes CDR1 SGDLS and CDR2 YYNGEE. The trim removed 3 bases at V and 8 bases at J, leaving 4 bases unmatched. The specimen comprised peripheral blood, sampled from a patient treated with radiotherapy plus ipilimumab. V is TRBV9 and J is TRBJ1-6; 8 nucleotides agree with TRBD1. This receptor was obtained from a human donor with non-small cell lung cancer who had a partial response to radiotherapy plus ipilimumab. This CDR3 is CASSDGTGDSPLHF. The CDR3 nucleotides read TGTGCCAGCAGCGATGGGACAGGAGATTCACCCCTCCACTTT.